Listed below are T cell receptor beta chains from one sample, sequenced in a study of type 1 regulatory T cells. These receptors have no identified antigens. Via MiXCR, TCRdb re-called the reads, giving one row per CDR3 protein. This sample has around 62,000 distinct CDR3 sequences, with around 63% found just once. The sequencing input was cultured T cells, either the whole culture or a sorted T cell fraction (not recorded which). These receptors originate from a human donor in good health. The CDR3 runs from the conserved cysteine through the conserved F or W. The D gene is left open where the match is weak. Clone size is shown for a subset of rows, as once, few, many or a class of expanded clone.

cdr3_nt: TGTGCCAGCAGCCAAGATTATGGGACTAGCGACTACGAGCAGTACTTC; cdr3_aa: CASSQDYGTSDYEQYF; clone_size: NA; cdr3_length: 16; j_call: TRBJ2-7; v_call: TRBV4-2; d_call: TRBD2
cdr3_nt: TGTGCCAGCAGGCCGCAGTCGAATACGCAGTATTTT; cdr3_aa: CASRPQSNTQYF; clone_size: NA; cdr3_length: 12; j_call: TRBJ2-3; v_call: TRBV7-2; d_call: NA
cdr3_nt: TGTGCCACCATGAAGAACAGGGTCACGAATGAGCAGTTCTTC; cdr3_aa: CATMKNRVTNEQFF; clone_size: NA; cdr3_length: 14; j_call: TRBJ2-1; v_call: TRBV24-1; d_call: NA
cdr3_nt: TGCGCCAGCAGCTCCGGTCAGCCAAAGGAGACCCAGTACTTC; cdr3_aa: CASSSGQPKETQYF; clone_size: few; cdr3_length: 14; j_call: TRBJ2-5; v_call: TRBV5-1; d_call: NA
cdr3_nt: TGTGCCAGCAGTCCTGTCAGTAGGCAAGAGACCCAGTACTTC; cdr3_aa: CASSPVSRQETQYF; clone_size: NA; cdr3_length: 14; j_call: TRBJ2-5; v_call: TRBV27; d_call: NA
cdr3_nt: TGCAGTGCTAGAGGCCAGCGGGGGGTGTCCTACGAGCAGTACTTC; cdr3_aa: CSARGQRGVSYEQYF; clone_size: NA; cdr3_length: 15; j_call: TRBJ2-7; v_call: TRBV20-1; d_call: TRBD2
cdr3_nt: TGTGCCACCAGCACCTTAACGGCCGGGGGAGGCTCCTACAATGAGCAGTTCTTC; cdr3_aa: CATSTLTAGGGSYNEQFF; clone_size: many; cdr3_length: 18; j_call: TRBJ2-1; v_call: TRBV15; d_call: NA
cdr3_nt: TGTGCCAGCAGCCAAGATCATCGGGACAGGGGGAATGGCTACACCTTC; cdr3_aa: CASSQDHRDRGNGYTF; clone_size: NA; cdr3_length: 16; j_call: TRBJ1-2; v_call: TRBV4-2; d_call: TRBD1
cdr3_nt: TGTGCCAGCAGCTTGGCGCCGCGTGCCTACAATGAGCAGTTCTTC; cdr3_aa: CASSLAPRAYNEQFF; clone_size: few; cdr3_length: 15; j_call: TRBJ2-1; v_call: TRBV5-4; d_call: NA
cdr3_nt: TGCGCCAGCAGCCAAGGTTCGGCTAGCGGAGTAAGCACAGATACGCAGAATTTT; cdr3_aa: CASSQGSASGVSTDTQNF; clone_size: NA; cdr3_length: 18; j_call: TRBJ2-3; v_call: TRBV4-1; d_call: TRBD2
cdr3_nt: TGTGCCAGTAGTATCAAGGGGACAGGGGTGGGCACTGAAGCTTTCTTT; cdr3_aa: CASSIKGTGVGTEAFF; clone_size: NA; cdr3_length: 16; j_call: TRBJ1-1; v_call: TRBV19; d_call: TRBD1
cdr3_nt: TGTGCCAGCCTATCTTGGGAGGACAATGAGCAGTTCTTC; cdr3_aa: CASLSWEDNEQFF; clone_size: NA; cdr3_length: 13; j_call: TRBJ2-1; v_call: TRBV3-1; d_call: NA
cdr3_nt: TGTGCCAGCAGTGAATATATAGGGTATGGCTACACCTTC; cdr3_aa: CASSEYIGYGYTF; clone_size: NA; cdr3_length: 13; j_call: TRBJ1-2; v_call: TRBV6-1; d_call: NA
cdr3_nt: TGTGCCAGCAGGACAGGACTAGCGGGAGCCGAGCAGTTCTTC; cdr3_aa: CASRTGLAGAEQFF; clone_size: few; cdr3_length: 14; j_call: TRBJ2-1; v_call: TRBV6-5; d_call: TRBD2
cdr3_nt: TGCGCCAGCAGCCAAGCGGCCTTGCTCTCCTACAATGAGCAGTTCTTC; cdr3_aa: CASSQAALLSYNEQFF; clone_size: few; cdr3_length: 16; j_call: TRBJ2-1; v_call: TRBV4-1; d_call: NA
cdr3_nt: TGCGCCAGCAGCCAACAAACAGGGGGCGACTATGGCTACACCTTC; cdr3_aa: CASSQQTGGDYGYTF; clone_size: NA; cdr3_length: 15; j_call: TRBJ1-2; v_call: TRBV4-3; d_call: TRBD1
cdr3_nt: TGTGCCATCAGTGCACAAAACTATGGCTACACCTTC; cdr3_aa: CAISAQNYGYTF; clone_size: NA; cdr3_length: 12; j_call: TRBJ1-2; v_call: TRBV10-3; d_call: NA
cdr3_nt: TGCAGCATCATTAAACCGGGACAGGGGTTAGGTGGGGCCAACGTCCTGACTTTC; cdr3_aa: CSIIKPGQGLGGANVLTF; clone_size: NA; cdr3_length: 18; j_call: TRBJ2-6; v_call: TRBV29-1; d_call: TRBD1
cdr3_nt: TGTGCCAGCAGCACAAGCAGGGGCGGCACAGATACGCAGTATTTT; cdr3_aa: CASSTSRGGTDTQYF; clone_size: once; cdr3_length: 15; j_call: TRBJ2-3; v_call: TRBV7-2; d_call: NA
cdr3_nt: TGTGCCAGCAGTGAAGGTCACGGGGTCCGGGGGGAGCTGTTTTTT; cdr3_aa: CASSEGHGVRGELFF; clone_size: few; cdr3_length: 15; j_call: TRBJ2-2; v_call: TRBV2; d_call: NA
cdr3_nt: TGCAGTGCTAGAGAGGTTTGGGGGGCGCGGAACGAGCAGTACTTC; cdr3_aa: CSAREVWGARNEQYF; clone_size: NA; cdr3_length: 15; j_call: TRBJ2-7; v_call: TRBV20-1; d_call: NA
cdr3_nt: TGCAGTGCTAGAGATCCTCTAGCGGGAGTTTTCAATGAGCAGTTCTTC; cdr3_aa: CSARDPLAGVFNEQFF; clone_size: NA; cdr3_length: 16; j_call: TRBJ2-1; v_call: TRBV20-1; d_call: TRBD2
cdr3_nt: TGTGCCAGCTCACCGGGACAGACAGTTCAGCCCCAGCATTTT; cdr3_aa: CASSPGQTVQPQHF; clone_size: NA; cdr3_length: 14; j_call: TRBJ1-5; v_call: TRBV18; d_call: TRBD1
cdr3_nt: TGTGCCAGCAGCTTAGGGACAGGGGGCCGGCCCCAGCATTTT; cdr3_aa: CASSLGTGGRPQHF; clone_size: NA; cdr3_length: 14; j_call: TRBJ1-5; v_call: TRBV11-2; d_call: TRBD1
cdr3_nt: TGTGCCAGCTCACCGTACGAGATTAGCACAGATACGCAGTATTTT; cdr3_aa: CASSPYEISTDTQYF; clone_size: few; cdr3_length: 15; j_call: TRBJ2-3; v_call: TRBV18; d_call: NA
cdr3_nt: TGCAGTGCTAGAGTTAATTATGGGCTAGCGGACACAGATACGCAGTATTTT; cdr3_aa: CSARVNYGLADTDTQYF; clone_size: few; cdr3_length: 17; j_call: TRBJ2-3; v_call: TRBV20-1; d_call: TRBD2
cdr3_nt: TGTGCCAGCCGGGACAGGGGTTTCGCTGAAGCTTTCTTT; cdr3_aa: CASRDRGFAEAFF; clone_size: NA; cdr3_length: 13; j_call: TRBJ1-1; v_call: TRBV19; d_call: TRBD1
cdr3_nt: TGCGCCAGCAGCTCCTCTAGCGGGAGGGCCCAACCGAACACCGGGGAGCTGTTTTTT; cdr3_aa: CASSSSSGRAQPNTGELFF; clone_size: NA; cdr3_length: 19; j_call: TRBJ2-2; v_call: TRBV5-1; d_call: TRBD2
cdr3_nt: TGTGCCAGCAGCTTAATACCCGGGACAGGTGGCTACACCTTC; cdr3_aa: CASSLIPGTGGYTF; clone_size: NA; cdr3_length: 14; j_call: TRBJ1-2; v_call: TRBV11-2; d_call: TRBD1
cdr3_nt: TGTGCCAGCAGCTTATGGCACTCTAATGAGCAGTTCTTC; cdr3_aa: CASSLWHSNEQFF; clone_size: NA; cdr3_length: 13; j_call: TRBJ2-1; v_call: TRBV7-9; d_call: NA
cdr3_nt: TGTGCCAGTAGTCTGTACCCTACAGGGGGCTCCTACAATGAGCAGTTCTTC; cdr3_aa: CASSLYPTGGSYNEQFF; clone_size: few; cdr3_length: 17; j_call: TRBJ2-1; v_call: TRBV19; d_call: TRBD1